This T cell receptor (beta chain) was documented in a study of tumor and adjacent non-tumor tissue in lung cancer. Overall study context: The patients, 10 to 11 men and about five women, were about 31 to 80 with stage I to III disease.

Germline V gene lookup returns CDR1 MNHNS and CDR2 SASEGT. With V trimmed by 3 bases and J by 9 bases, 5 bases remained unmatched. CDR3 length: 14 residues. This clonotype was seen repeatedly, ten times or more. The antigen is undetermined. The template was RNA from unsorted bulk tissue. A modified ARM-PCR protocol with three rounds of nested PCR amplified TCRbeta. TCRdb redid the calling of the multiplex PCR reads with MiXCR, one entry per CDR3 protein. The sample lists about 68,000 distinct CDR3 sequences; about 60% were seen once. Study-wide results and caveats: Normal lung showed higher cumulative top 100 clone frequency than tumor. Tumor tissue had significantly higher TCR diversity than normal lung.

This clonotype was sampled from a man aged 50 to 60 with non-small cell lung cancer. What was sequenced was lung tumor tissue. The rearrangement joins TRBV6-1 to TRBJ2-4; TRBD1 matches 10 bases. The CDR3 DNA reads TGTGCCAGCAGTGAGACAGGGGGCCGGGGCATTCAGTACTTC. This encodes CASSETGGRGIQYF.